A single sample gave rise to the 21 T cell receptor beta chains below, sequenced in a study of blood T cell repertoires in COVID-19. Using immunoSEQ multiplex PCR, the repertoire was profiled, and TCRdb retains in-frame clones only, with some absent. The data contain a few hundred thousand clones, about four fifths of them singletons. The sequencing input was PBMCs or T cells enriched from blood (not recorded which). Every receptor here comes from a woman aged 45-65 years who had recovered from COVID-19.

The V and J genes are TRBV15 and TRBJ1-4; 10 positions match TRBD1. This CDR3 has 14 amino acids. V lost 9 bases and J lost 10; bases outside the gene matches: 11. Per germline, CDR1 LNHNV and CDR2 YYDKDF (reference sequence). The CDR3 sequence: CATASRDRGGKLFF. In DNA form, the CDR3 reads TGTGCCACAGCGAGTAGGGACAGGGGCGGAAAACTGTTTTTT.

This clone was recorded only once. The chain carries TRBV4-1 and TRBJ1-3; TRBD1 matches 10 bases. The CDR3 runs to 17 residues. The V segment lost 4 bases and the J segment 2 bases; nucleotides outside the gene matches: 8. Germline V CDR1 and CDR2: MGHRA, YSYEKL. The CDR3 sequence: CASSPLTGQGAGNTIYF. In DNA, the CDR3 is TGCGCCAGCAGCCCCTTGACCGGACAGGGGGCTGGAAACACCATATATTTT.

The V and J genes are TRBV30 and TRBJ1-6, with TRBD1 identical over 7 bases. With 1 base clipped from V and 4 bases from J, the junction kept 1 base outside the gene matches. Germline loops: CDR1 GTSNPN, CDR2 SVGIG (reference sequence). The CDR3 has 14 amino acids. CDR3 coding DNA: TGTGCCTGGAGTGCGGGACAGTATAATTCACCCCTCCACTTT. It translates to CAWSAGQYNSPLHF.

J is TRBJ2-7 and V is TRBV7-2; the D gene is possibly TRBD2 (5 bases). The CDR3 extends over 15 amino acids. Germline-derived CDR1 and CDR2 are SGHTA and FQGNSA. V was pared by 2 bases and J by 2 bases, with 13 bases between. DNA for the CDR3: TGTGCCAGCAGCTTAATGGGCGGGCCCGCCTACGAGCAGTACTTC. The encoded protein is CASSLMGGPAYEQYF.

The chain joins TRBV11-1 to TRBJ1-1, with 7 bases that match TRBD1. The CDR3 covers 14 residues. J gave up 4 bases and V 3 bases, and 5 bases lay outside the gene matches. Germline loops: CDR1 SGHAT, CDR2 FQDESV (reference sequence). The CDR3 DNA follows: TGTGCCAGCAGCTTGGCGACAGGGTTCACTGAAGCTTTCTTT. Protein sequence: CASSLATGFTEAFF.

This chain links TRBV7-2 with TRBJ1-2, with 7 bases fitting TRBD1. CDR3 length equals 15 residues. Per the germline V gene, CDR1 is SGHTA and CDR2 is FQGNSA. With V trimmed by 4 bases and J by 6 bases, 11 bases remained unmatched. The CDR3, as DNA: TGTGCCAGCAGCTCCAAGACAGGGAGGATTCATGGCTACACCTTC. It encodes CASSSKTGRIHGYTF.

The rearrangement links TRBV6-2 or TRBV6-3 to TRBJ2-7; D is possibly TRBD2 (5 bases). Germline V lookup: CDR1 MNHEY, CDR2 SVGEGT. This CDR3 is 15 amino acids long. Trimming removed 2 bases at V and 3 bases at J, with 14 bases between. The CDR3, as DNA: TGTGCCAGCAGTTACGAGGGCTGGCCAGACTACGAGCAGTACTTC. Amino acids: CASSYEGWPDYEQYF.

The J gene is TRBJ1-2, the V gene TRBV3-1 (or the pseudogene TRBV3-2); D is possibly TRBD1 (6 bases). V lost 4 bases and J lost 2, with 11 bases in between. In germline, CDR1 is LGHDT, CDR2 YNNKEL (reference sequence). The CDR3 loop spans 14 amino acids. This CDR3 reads CASSPRDTNYGYTF. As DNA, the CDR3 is TGTGCCAGCAGCCCCCGGGACACAAACTATGGCTACACCTTC.

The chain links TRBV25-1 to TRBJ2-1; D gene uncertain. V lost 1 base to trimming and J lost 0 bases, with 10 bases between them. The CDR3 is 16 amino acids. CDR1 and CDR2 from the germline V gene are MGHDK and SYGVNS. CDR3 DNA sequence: TGTGCCAGCAGTGAATCGACTCCCAGCTCCTACAATGAGCAGTTCTTC. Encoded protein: CASSESTPSSYNEQFF.

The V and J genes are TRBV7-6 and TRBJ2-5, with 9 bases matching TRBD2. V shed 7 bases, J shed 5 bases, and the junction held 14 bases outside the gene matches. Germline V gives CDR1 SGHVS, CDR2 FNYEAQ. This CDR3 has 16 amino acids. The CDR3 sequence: CASNPRGSGSWETQYF. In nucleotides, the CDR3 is TGTGCCAGCAACCCTCGGGGTAGCGGGAGTTGGGAGACCCAGTACTTC.

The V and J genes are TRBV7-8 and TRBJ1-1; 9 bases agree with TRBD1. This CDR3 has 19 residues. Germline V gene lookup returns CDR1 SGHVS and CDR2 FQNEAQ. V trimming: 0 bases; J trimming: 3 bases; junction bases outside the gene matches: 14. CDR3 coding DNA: TGTGCCAGCAGCTTAGCAGTCGCACAGGGGGCGATTGGGTACACTGAAGCTTTCTTT. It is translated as CASSLAVAQGAIGYTEAFF.

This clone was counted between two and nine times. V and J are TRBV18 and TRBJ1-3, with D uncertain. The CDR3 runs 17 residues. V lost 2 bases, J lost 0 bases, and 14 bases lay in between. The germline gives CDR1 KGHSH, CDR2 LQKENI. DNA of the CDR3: TGTGCCAGCTCACCAATCGCAGATTCTAGCTCTGGAAACACCATATATTTT. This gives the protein CASSPIADSSSGNTIYF. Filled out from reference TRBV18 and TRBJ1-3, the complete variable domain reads NAGVMQNPRHLVRRRGQEARLRCSPMKGHSHVYWYRQLPEEGLKFMVYLQKENIIDESGMPKERFSAEFPKEGPSILRIQQVVRGDSAAYFCASSPIADSSSGNTIYFGEGSWLTVV.

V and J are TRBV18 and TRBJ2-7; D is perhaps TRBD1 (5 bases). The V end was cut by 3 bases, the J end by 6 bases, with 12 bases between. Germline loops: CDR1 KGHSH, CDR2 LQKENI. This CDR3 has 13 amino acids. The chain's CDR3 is CASSPGDSAEQYF. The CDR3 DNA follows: TGTGCCAGCTCACCCGGCGACAGTGCCGAGCAGTACTTC.

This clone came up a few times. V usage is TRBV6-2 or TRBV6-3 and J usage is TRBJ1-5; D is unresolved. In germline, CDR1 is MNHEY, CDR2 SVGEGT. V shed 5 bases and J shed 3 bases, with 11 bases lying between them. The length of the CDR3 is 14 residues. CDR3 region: CASSTIQINQPQHF. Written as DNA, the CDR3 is TGTGCCAGCAGTACAATACAGATCAATCAGCCCCAGCATTTT.

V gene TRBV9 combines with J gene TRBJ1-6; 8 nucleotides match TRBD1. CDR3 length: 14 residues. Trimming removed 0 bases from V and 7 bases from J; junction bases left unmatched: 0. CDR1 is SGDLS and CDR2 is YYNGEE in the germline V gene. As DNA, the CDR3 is TGTGCCAGCAGCGTAGACAGGGGGAATTCACCCCTCCACTTT. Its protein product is CASSVDRGNSPLHF.

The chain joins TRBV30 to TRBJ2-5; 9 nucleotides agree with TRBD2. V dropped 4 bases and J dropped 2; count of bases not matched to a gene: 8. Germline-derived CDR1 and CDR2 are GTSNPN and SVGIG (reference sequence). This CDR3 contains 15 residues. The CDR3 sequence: CAWTARGLAQETQYF. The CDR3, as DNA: TGTGCCTGGACTGCCAGGGGACTAGCTCAAGAGACCCAGTACTTC.

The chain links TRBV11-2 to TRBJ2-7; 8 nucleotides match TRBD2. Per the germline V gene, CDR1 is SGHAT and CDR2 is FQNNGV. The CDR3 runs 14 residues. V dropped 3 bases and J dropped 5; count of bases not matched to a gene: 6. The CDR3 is CASSFQSGGNEQYF. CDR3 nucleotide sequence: TGTGCCAGCAGCTTTCAAAGCGGGGGAAACGAGCAGTACTTC.

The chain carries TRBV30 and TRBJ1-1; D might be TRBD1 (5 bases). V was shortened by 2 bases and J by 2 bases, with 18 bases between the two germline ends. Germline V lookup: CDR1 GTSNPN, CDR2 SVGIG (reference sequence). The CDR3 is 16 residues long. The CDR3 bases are TGTGCCTGGAGTCCGCCTCTGGGACTGGGTAACACTGAAGCTTTCTTT. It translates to CAWSPPLGLGNTEAFF.

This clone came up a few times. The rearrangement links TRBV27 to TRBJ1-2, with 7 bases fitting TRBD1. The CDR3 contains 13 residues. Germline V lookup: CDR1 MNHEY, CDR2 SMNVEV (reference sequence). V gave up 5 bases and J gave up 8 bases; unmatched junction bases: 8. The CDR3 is CASSTTGARGYTF. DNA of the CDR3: TGTGCCAGCAGTACAACAGGGGCTCGCGGCTACACCTTC.

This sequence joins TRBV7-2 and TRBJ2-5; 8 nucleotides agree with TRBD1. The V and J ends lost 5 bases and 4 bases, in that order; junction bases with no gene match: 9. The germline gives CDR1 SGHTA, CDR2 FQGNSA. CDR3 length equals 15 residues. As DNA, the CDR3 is TGTGCCAGCAGCCCCTACTACAGGGGGAGAGAGACCCAGTACTTC. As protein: CASSPYYRGRETQYF.

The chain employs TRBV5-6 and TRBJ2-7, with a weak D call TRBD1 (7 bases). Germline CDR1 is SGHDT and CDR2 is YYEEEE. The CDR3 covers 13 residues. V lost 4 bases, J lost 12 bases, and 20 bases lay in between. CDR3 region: CASSQTGEVLLYF. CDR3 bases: TGTGCCAGCAGCCAAACAGGGGAGGTTTTGTTGTACTTC.